This TCR beta chain was obtained from a study of blood T cells in healthy people across ages (dated by TCRdb to about 2015). As for the study more broadly: In model experiments, roughly one uniquely barcoded TCR beta cDNA molecule per two T cells was captured by template switching. Donors of different ages were randomly distributed across sequencing lanes to avoid experimental bias. Using deep sequencing normalized with unique cDNA molecular identifiers, the study measured how TCR beta repertoire diversity changes with age. The study analyzed two additional independent replicas of 1 million unique cDNA reads from the same blood draw for two donors, one aged 18 to 29 and one aged 80 or older. The donors were divided into four age groups: young (average approximately 16 years), middle-aged (about 40), aged (approximately 64) and long-lived (about 79). The paper as a whole reports these results and caveats: Donor CMV infection status was unknown, potentially confounding age-related changes in expanded clonotypes. The long-lived group showed more naive CD4+ T cells, fewer expanded clones and increased TCR diversity than the aged group, suggesting age selection. The percentage of naive T cells measured by flow cytometry correlated strongly with observed TCR beta diversity. Estimates of total diversity based on one million sequenced T cells were considered lower bounds and underestimates. As age increased, observed TCR beta diversity per million T cells dropped in a roughly linear way, and a significant reduction was already evident by age about 36. Bulk unsorted PBMC profiling prevented conclusive comparison of naive and antigen-experienced compartments.

As concerns this clonotype: Its antigen has not been determined. No much larger clone is present one base from it, and per-base qualities are unavailable.

The donors were 40 or so Caucasian individuals from Russia, aged roughly 6 to 100 years, who were systemically healthy. Ten milliliters of peripheral blood were drawn from each donor into EDTA-treated Vacutainer tubes. Ficoll-Paque density-gradient centrifugation was used to isolate PBMCs, with at least 7 million per sample. Trizol reagent was used to extract total RNA from the PBMCs, yielding at least 6 micrograms per sample. For every donor, flow cytometry on a PBMC aliquot measured the percentage of naive CD45RAhigh/CD27high T cells. Library prep was done by 5' RACE. The reads were generated on an Illumina HiSeq 2500. A second PCR of roughly 6 to 11 cycles was run with a J-beta primer mix and a sample-barcoded 5' primer. A unique molecular identifier was introduced onto each TCR beta cDNA molecule by a template-switch 5' adaptor carrying 12 random nucleotides. Each sample yielded at least 2.5 million CDR3-containing paired-end reads. The Mint cDNA synthesis kit, primed by a TRBC-specific oligonucleotide, was used to synthesize first-strand cDNA from all RNA. All cDNA was treated with uracil-DNA glycosylase and then went through a first 18-cycle PCR with the universal primers M1SS and BC2_uni_R. The paper's data handling went like this. Each sample was normalized by randomly selecting 1 million high-quality reads, each carrying a distinct molecular identifier. Instead of being binned into consensus sequences, reads that shared molecular identifiers were thrown out. MiTCR, set to a Q25 quality threshold and the strictest error-elimination algorithm, was used for CDR3 identification, clonotype clustering and error correction. A nonparametric unseen species model with Euler transformation was used to estimate a lower bound on total TCR beta diversity. Using fastp trimming at Q25 and MiXCR clonotype assembly, TCRdb reanalyzed the public sequencing data and kept in-frame beta chains. Duplicate CDR3 protein sequences are folded into a single record with the most common DNA and genes. These V and J calls derive from TCRdb rather than the authors' analysis. The sample table contains about 1.4 million distinct CDR3 sequences; only one count was recorded for 59% of them. The top ten clones comprise under 8.5% of the sample.

From the cysteine up to the phenylalanine, the CDR3 has a length of 15 residues. The entry retains the CDR3 DNA only, 45 bases that are in frame from base 1. V sheds 4 bases and J sheds 2 bases, leaving 15 bases between their ends. CDR1 DFQATT and CDR2 SNEGSKA are derived from the germline V gene (reference sequence). The sample taken for sequencing was blood. This clonotype was sampled from a man aged 18 to 35 in good health. The receptor chain draws on TRBV20-1 and TRBJ1-5; no D gene is confidently identified. The base sequence is TGCAGTGCTAACCCGGGTCGAACGGGCAATCAGCCCCAGCATTTT. Its coded protein is CSANPGRTGNQPQHF.